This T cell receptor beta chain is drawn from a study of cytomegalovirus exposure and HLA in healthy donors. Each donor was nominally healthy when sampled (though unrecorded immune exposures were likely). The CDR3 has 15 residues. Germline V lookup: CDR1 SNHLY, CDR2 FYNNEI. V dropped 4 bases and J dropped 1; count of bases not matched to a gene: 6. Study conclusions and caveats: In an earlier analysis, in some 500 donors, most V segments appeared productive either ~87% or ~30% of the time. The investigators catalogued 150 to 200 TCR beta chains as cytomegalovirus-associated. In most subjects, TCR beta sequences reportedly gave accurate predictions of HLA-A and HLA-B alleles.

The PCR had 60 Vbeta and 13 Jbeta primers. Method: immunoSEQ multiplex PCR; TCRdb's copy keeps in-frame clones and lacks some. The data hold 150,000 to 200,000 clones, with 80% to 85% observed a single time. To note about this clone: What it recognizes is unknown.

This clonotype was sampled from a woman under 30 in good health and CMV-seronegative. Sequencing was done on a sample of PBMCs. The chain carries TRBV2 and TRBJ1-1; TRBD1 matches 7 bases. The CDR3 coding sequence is TGTGCCAGCAGTGGGTTGACAGGGACGAACACTGAAGCTTTCTTT. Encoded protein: CASSGLTGTNTEAFF. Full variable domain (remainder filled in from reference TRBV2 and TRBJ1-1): EPEVTQTPSHQVTQMGQEVILRCVPISNHLYFYWYRQILGQKVEFLVSFYNNEISEKSEIFDDQFSVERPDGSNFTLKIRSTKLEDSAMYFCASSGLTGTNTEAFFGQGTRLTVV.